One sample yielded the 20 T cell receptor beta chains listed below, sequenced in a study of blood T cells in healthy people across ages. A second PCR of 7 to 11 cycles used a sample-barcoded 5' primer and a J-beta primer mix. TCRdb reprocessed the 5' RACE reads via MiXCR and lists one record per CDR3 protein. This sample has 1.5 million to 2 million distinct CDR3 sequences, with about 49% found just once. The sequencing sample was made of blood. These receptor sequences come from a woman aged 40 to 55 in good health.

A few counts support this clonotype. One end of the junction is discordant with germline, which a read error may explain. The chain has TRBV20-1 and TRBJ2-3; TRBD2 matches 7 bases. The germline V gene encodes CDR1 DFQATT and CDR2 SNEGSKA (reference sequence). This CDR3 spans 15 amino acids. For the CDR3, the DNA is TGCAGTGCTAGAGATCCTGAGACTAGCACGGATACGCAGTATTTT. This sequence encodes CSARDPETSTDTQYF.

V and J are TRBV20-1 and TRBJ2-1, with 9 bases that match TRBD1. CDR1 is DFQATT, CDR2 SNEGSKA, per germline (reference sequence). The CDR3 totals 15 residues. After removal of 2 bases from V and 2 bases from J, the junction contained 4 bases not matched to a gene. CDR3 bases: TGCAGTGCTAGACCTGGGACAGGGACCTACAATGAGCAGTTCTTC. Translated, it gives CSARPGTGTYNEQFF.

This clonotype was counted between two and nine times. The gene calls are TRBV4-1 and TRBJ2-7; no reliable D call. The germline V gene has CDR1 MGHRA and CDR2 YSYEKL. V lost 1 base and J 7 bases, leaving 11 bases between the germline ends. The length of the CDR3 is 13 residues. DNA of the CDR3: TGCGCCAGCAGCCAAGTTGTGTCGGAGGAGCAGTACTTC. This sequence encodes CASSQVVSEEQYF.

The V and J genes are TRBV2 and TRBJ2-3; D not resolved. CDR1 is SNHLY, CDR2 FYNNEI, per germline. The CDR3 loop spans 15 amino acids. Trimming left V 3 bases short and J 2 bases short, with 12 bases between. The CDR3 nucleotides are TGTGCCAGCAGTGATCGACTTAGTTCCACAGATACGCAGTATTTT. Translating gives CASSDRLSSTDTQYF.

The chain uses TRBV20-1 and TRBJ2-4, with a weak D call TRBD2 (6 bases). The last part of the DNA fits TRBJ2-7 better; the J call may be wrong. The CDR3 totals 14 residues. Germline V gives CDR1 DFQATT, CDR2 SNEGSKA (reference sequence). CDR3 DNA: TGCAGTGCTAGAGGACTAGTTTCCCTGCACGAGCAGTACTTC. This gives the protein CSARGLVSLHEQYF.

In its sample, this clonotype was seen a few times. The J gene is TRBJ1-6, the V gene TRBV12-3 or TRBV12-4; D is unclear. This CDR3 has 13 amino acids. Trimming left V 5 bases short and J 9 bases short, with 11 bases between. The CDR3 DNA reads as TGTGCCAGCAGTCTTTCGTTCTCTTCACCCCTCCACTTT. Translating gives CASSLSFSSPLHF.

The chain combines TRBV24-1 with TRBJ2-5; D is undetermined. CDR3 length: 13 residues. V was cut by 0 bases and J by 5 bases, with 6 bases left in between. Germline assignment: CDR1 KGHDR and CDR2 SFDVKD. CDR3 bases: TGTGCCACCAGTGATTTGGTGGTCGAGACCCAGTACTTC. This gives the protein CATSDLVVETQYF.

Worth noting for this clonotype: An end of the junction differs from the germline gene, which may be a read error. Here the CDR3 reads CASSLRQNLGDNVQFF. In DNA, the CDR3 is TGTGCCAGCAGCCTAAGACAAAACCTCGGGGACAATGTGCAGTTCTTC. V is TRBV14 and J is TRBJ2-1; weak D call: TRBD1 (6 bases). This CDR3 comprises 16 residues. Germline V gene lookup returns CDR1 SGHDN and CDR2 FVKESK. The variable domain in full, with the rest retrieved from reference TRBV14 and TRBJ2-1, is EAGVTQFPSHSVIEKGQTVTLRCDPISGHDNLYWYRRVMGKEIKFLLHFVKESKQDESGMPNNRFLAERTGGTYSTLKVQPAELEDSGVYFCASSLRQNLGDNVQFFGPGTRLTVL.

This chain connects TRBV6-1 to TRBJ2-4; D not resolved. The J call may be in error: the DNA end matches TRBJ2-7 better. Germline CDR1 and CDR2: MNHNS and SASEGT. The CDR3 loop spans 12 amino acids. Here the CDR3 DNA reads TGTGCCAGCCGCCTGGATGTCTACGAGCAGTACTTC. It encodes CASRLDVYEQYF.

For the CDR3, the DNA is TGCAGTGCTAGAGATCACGGGCAGGGTTTCGACGAGCAGTACTTC. Amino acids: CSARDHGQGFDEQYF. V and J are TRBV20-1 and TRBJ2-5; possibly TRBD1 for D (5 bases). The J call may be mistaken, given a closer DNA end match to TRBJ2-7. From germline, CDR1 is DFQATT and CDR2 SNEGSKA (reference sequence). The CDR3 covers 15 residues.

This clonotype was observed a single time. V usage is TRBV4-2 and J usage is TRBJ1-4, with D unclear. This CDR3 has 14 residues. Per the germline V gene, CDR1 is LGHNA and CDR2 is YNFKEQ. V lost 9 bases to trimming and J lost 6 bases, with 17 bases between them. The CDR3 nucleotides read TGTGCCAGTGGGTCAGGAGGGTTGGATGAAAAACTGTTTTTT. Its translation is CASGSGGLDEKLFF.

The DNA of the CDR3 is TGTGCCAGCAGTCAGCCCGGGGTAAATGAGCAGTTCTTC. Its protein product is CASSQPGVNEQFF. The rearrangement links TRBV6-2 or TRBV6-3 to TRBJ2-1, with a possible D match to TRBD2 (5 bases). V was cut by 5 bases and J by 7 bases, with 12 bases left in between. CDR1 and CDR2 (germline): MNHEY, SVGEGT. This CDR3 has 13 residues.

The rearrangement uses TRBV20-1 and TRBJ2-5; D remains ambiguous. From germline, CDR1 is DFQATT and CDR2 SNEGSKA (reference sequence). V was cut by 4 bases and J by 7 bases, with 19 bases left in between. The CDR3 has 14 amino acids. The CDR3: CSATPGGVGATQYF. Written as DNA, the CDR3 is TGCAGTGCTACCCCAGGTGGGGTTGGAGCGACCCAGTACTTC.

This sequence joins TRBV7-9 and TRBJ1-2; 9 nucleotides line up with TRBD1. The germline V gene has CDR1 SEHNR and CDR2 FQNEAQ (reference sequence). The CDR3 extends over 14 amino acids. J lost 7 bases, V lost 5 bases, and 8 bases had no gene match. The CDR3 reads CASSGDRGYSGYTF. Written as DNA, the CDR3 is TGTGCCAGCAGCGGAGACAGGGGGTATAGTGGCTACACCTTC.

A single count supports this clonotype. The chain couples TRBV2 to TRBJ2-1, with 8 bases that match TRBD2. V dropped 2 bases and J dropped 7; count of bases not matched to a gene: 1. This CDR3 region has 13 residues. The germline gives CDR1 SNHLY, CDR2 FYNNEI. The CDR3 nucleotides read TGTGCCAGCAGTGAACAGCGGGGGAATGAGCAGTTCTTC. This encodes CASSEQRGNEQFF.

This chain joins TRBV13 and TRBJ2-4; D uncertain. Germline lookup yields CDR1 PRHDT and CDR2 FYEKMQ (reference sequence). V dropped 2 bases and J dropped 7 bases, with 6 bases sitting between them. CDR3 size: 12 residues. The CDR3 region is CASSLPGNIQYF. In DNA form, the CDR3 reads TGTGCCAGCAGCTTACCAGGCAACATTCAGTACTTC.

The chain joins TRBV10-3 to TRBJ2-1, with D tentatively TRBD2 (6 bases). In germline, CDR1 is ENHRY, CDR2 SYGVKD. Trimming pared 3 bases from V and 4 bases from J, leaving 13 bases between. There are 15 residues in the CDR3. The CDR3 reads CAISDPGTRYNEQFF. The DNA of the CDR3 is TGTGCCATCAGTGATCCCGGGACTCGATACAATGAGCAGTTCTTC.

The chain recombines TRBV7-2 with TRBJ2-5; no firm D call. The J call may be faulty, since TRBJ2-7 better matches the DNA end. CDR3 length: 15 amino acids. The V gene's germline CDR1 is SGHTA and CDR2 FQGNSA. The chain's CDR3 is CASSLFPPPLDEQYF. The CDR3 DNA reads TGTGCCAGCAGCTTATTCCCGCCCCCATTGGACGAGCAGTACTTC.

The chain has TRBV7-2 and TRBJ1-5; D unresolved. This CDR3 comprises 15 residues. Trimming removed 5 bases from V and 2 bases from J, with 13 bases in between. The V gene's germline CDR1 is SGHTA and CDR2 FQGNSA. The CDR3 sequence: CASSPSRNGNQPQHF. Written as DNA, the CDR3 is TGTGCCAGCAGCCCGTCGAGGAATGGCAATCAGCCCCAGCATTTT.

The genes are TRBV7-9 and TRBJ2-1; D may be TRBD1 (5 bases). Germline V CDR1 and CDR2: SEHNR, FQNEAQ (reference sequence). Trimming shortened V by 6 bases and J by 6 bases, and 9 bases separated the two germline ends. This CDR3 contains 12 residues. CDR3 nucleotides: TGTGCCAGCAGAGGACAAATCAATGAGCAGTTCTTC. It is translated as CASRGQINEQFF.